These 3 T cell receptor beta chains share one sample of origin, sequenced in a study of cytomegalovirus exposure and HLA in healthy donors. Both 60 Vbeta primers and 13 Jbeta primers went into the PCR. Profiled with immunoSEQ multiplex PCR; TCRdb holds only in-frame clones, not every one. The data contain 60,000 to 85,000 clones, around three quarters of them singletons. Sequencing was done on a sample of PBMCs. Receptors were obtained from a man aged 35-49 years in good health and CMV-seronegative.

The rearrangement uses TRBV28 and TRBJ1-5, with 9 bases matching TRBD1. Germline CDR1 reads MDHEN; CDR2 reads SYDVKM. CDR3 length equals 17 residues. With 3 bases clipped from V and 2 bases from J, the junction kept 8 bases outside the gene matches. The CDR3 sequence is CASSLTWTGEGNQPQHF. The CDR3 nucleotides read TGTGCCAGCAGTTTGACTTGGACAGGGGAGGGCAATCAGCCCCAGCATTTT.

This rearrangement joins TRBV9 to TRBJ1-1; weak D call: TRBD1 (5 bases). The length of the CDR3 is 13 residues. V was trimmed by 2 bases and J by 9 bases, leaving 14 bases between them. CDR1 is SGDLS, CDR2 YYNGEE, per germline. CDR3 nucleotides: TGTGCCAGCAGCGTCCCCGTGTCAGGGAAAGCTTTCTTT. As protein: CASSVPVSGKAFF.

This clone has a handful of counts. V and J are TRBV6-4 and TRBJ2-6; 10 nucleotides match TRBD1. Trimming took 6 bases from V and 0 from J; bases not matched to a gene: 2. Germline V gene sequence: CDR1 MRHNA, CDR2 SNTAGT. This CDR3 region has 16 residues. The CDR3 DNA sequence: TGTGCCAGCAGCCGGACAGGGGGCTCTGGGGCCAACGTCCTGACTTTC. This gives the protein CASSRTGGSGANVLTF.